The 10 T cell receptor beta chains below all came from one sample that was sequenced in a study of blood T cells in healthy people across ages. A J-beta primer mix and a sample-barcoded 5' primer were used in a second PCR of roughly 6 to 12 cycles. MiXCR, run by TCRdb on the 5' RACE reads, gives a single entry per CDR3 protein. Of about 670,000 distinct CDR3 sequences listed, under 65% are singletons. The sample taken for sequencing was blood. The receptors were gathered from a woman of 80 years or more in good health.

V usage is TRBV2 and J usage is TRBJ2-2; perhaps TRBD2 as D (6 bases). CDR1 and CDR2 from the germline V gene are SNHLY and FYNNEI. The CDR3 loop spans 12 amino acids. Trimming cost V 6 bases and J 10 bases, with 12 bases left between them. CDR3 sequence reads: CASRGGGVELFF. The CDR3 DNA reads as TGTGCCAGCAGGGGCGGCGGGGTGGAGCTGTTTTTT.

The chain carries TRBV24-1 and TRBJ2-2, with TRBD1 matching over 9 bases. The CDR3 runs 16 residues. From germline, CDR1 is KGHDR and CDR2 SFDVKD. J gave up 6 bases and V 5 bases, and 9 bases lay outside the gene matches. CDR3 sequence: CATSAKGQGRSGELFF. CDR3 DNA: TGTGCCACCAGTGCAAAAGGACAGGGGCGGTCCGGGGAGCTGTTTTTT.

The V gene is TRBV21-1, the J gene TRBJ1-3. TRBV21-1 is marked as a pseudogene. This CDR3 is built from 16 residues. The CDR3 DNA is TGTGCCAGCAGCAAAGTGTGCGGCCCACGCGGAAACACCATATATTTT. The encoded protein is CASSKVCGPRGNTIYF.

This clonotype appeared a few times. This sequence may be a read error, since a much larger clone differs from it by one base. This chain links TRBV27 with TRBJ2-1, with D perhaps TRBD1 (5 bases). The J call is uncertain, as TRBJ2-7 better fits the DNA end. Germline V CDR1 and CDR2: MNHEY, SMNVEV (reference sequence). The CDR3 spans 14 residues. CDR3 nucleotide sequence: TGTGCCAGCAGTTTGGGGCGACTCTACAATGAGCAGTACTTC. As protein: CASSLGRLYNEQYF.

Remarks on this clonotype: This clone may be a read error of a much larger clone one base away. Because the CDR3's place on the DNA is in doubt, the DNA is left out and the CDR3 is given as listed by TCRdb. V is TRBV6-5 and J is TRBJ1-2; the table's D call of TRBD1 was not tested on the DNA. Germline CDR1 reads MNHEY; CDR2 reads SVGAGI. The CDR3 is 15 amino acids long, termini counted. CDR3 region: CASSLSTGFGAGCTF.

The chain combines TRBV28 with TRBJ2-5; D is perhaps TRBD1 or TRBD2 (5 bases each). Germline V gene sequence: CDR1 MDHEN, CDR2 SYDVKM. The CDR3 has 14 residues. The V end lost 5 bases, the J end lost 5 bases, and 15 bases lay between the germline ends. The CDR3 loop is CASSVTGTLETQYF. DNA of the CDR3: TGTGCCAGCAGTGTAACCGGGACGCTGGAGACCCAGTACTTC.

The genes are TRBV7-6 and TRBJ2-4, with TRBD2 identical over 8 bases. The DNA matches TRBJ2-7 better at its end, which makes the J call doubtful. CDR3 length: 15 residues. Per germline, CDR1 SGHVS and CDR2 FNYEAQ. CDR3 sequence reads: CASSSLAGRTYEQYF. CDR3 DNA: TGTGCCAGCAGCTCGCTAGCGGGCCGCACCTACGAGCAGTACTTC.

The chain employs TRBV7-9 and TRBJ2-1; either TRBD1 or TRBD2 may supply D (5 bases each). Between the trimmed V and J ends, which lost 2 bases and 8 bases, there was a span of 22 bases. The CDR3 loop spans 17 amino acids. Germline V gene lookup returns CDR1 SEHNR and CDR2 FQNEAQ (reference sequence). CDR3 region: CASSLIRGARGYDEQFF. The DNA for the CDR3 is TGTGCCAGCAGCTTAATTCGAGGGGCACGAGGATACGATGAGCAGTTCTTC.

A note on this clonotype: This may be a read error, as it is one base from a much larger clone. The V gene is TRBV7-9, the J gene TRBJ1-2, with D possibly TRBD1 on 6 matching bases. CDR1 is SEHNR, CDR2 FQNEAQ, per germline (reference sequence). The CDR3 is 16 residues long. V shed 4 bases and J shed 3 bases, with 18 bases lying between them. CDR3 DNA sequence: TGTGCCAGCAGCTCAACCAAAGTCGCAGGGGACTATGGCTACACCTTC. It encodes CASSSTKVAGDYGYTF.

This clonotype was seen many times. This chain connects TRBV27 to TRBJ2-7; 7 nucleotides match TRBD2. The CDR3 length is 14 residues. With V trimmed by 2 bases and J by 3 bases, 4 bases remained unmatched. Germline V gives CDR1 MNHEY, CDR2 SMNVEV (reference sequence). The CDR3 is CASSLTGLRYEQYF. In DNA, the CDR3 is TGTGCCAGCAGTTTAACGGGACTACGCTACGAGCAGTACTTC.